Included here is one TCR beta chain sequence, with context. Its antigen is currently not known. Qualities for individual bases were not recorded, and no much larger clone is one base off. The intended sense of this specimen's time point label: baseline before first vaccination. The vaccinee samples were drawn from two UK trials, COV001 and COV002, one of which was a single-blind randomized controlled phase 2/3 trial testing AZD1222 (ChAdOx1 nCoV-19) in healthy adults. For TCRbeta chain sequencing, PBMC samples from trial participants were taken at day 0 and at day 28 after the second dose. The record originates from a study of T cell responses to AZD1222 COVID-19 vaccine (dated by TCRdb to the early 2020s). General notes on the study: AZD1222 recipients with second doses at about 4 weeks or about 12 weeks were pooled, because spike-specific TCR depth and breadth did not differ between schedules. A total of 233 trial participants underwent TCR sequencing, of whom more than 200 had received two doses of AZD1222 and about 25 had received two doses of the MenACWY control vaccine. Enrollment into the trials was organized by age into subgroups of 18-55, 56-69 and 70-plus years, and those subgroups contained 148, 28 and 57 TCR-sequenced participants, respectively. Study-wide conclusions, independent of this receptor: The 56-69-year group was small, and its depth increase did not reach significance, likely because of low power. Because no day 14 peak-response samples were available, repertoires were characterized only after the peak T cell response. Participants were mostly white British and included more females than males, and it was suggested by the authors that clonal diversity may have been underestimated. Nearly half of unique spike-specific TCRs reportedly recognized epitopes outside regions mutated in the B.1.351 and B.1.1.7 variants. A significant rise in spike-specific TCR breadth and depth was observed after two AZD1222 doses relative to day 0 and relative to MenACWY recipients. Vaccine-associated CD4 TCRs spanned the whole spike protein, with dominant responses in regions 160-218 and 743-854. Conclusions about previously exposed vaccinees are limited, since just a handful of AZD1222 recipients were seropositive for SARS-CoV-2 at baseline.

The CDR3 regions of human TCRbeta chains were analyzed by immunosequencing. The paper's processing steps were these. TCRs in the repertoires were compared against a reference library of SARS-CoV-2-specific TCRs that had been generated with the MIRA antigen-specificity platform. Breadth was defined as the fraction of unique TCRs that were SARS-CoV-2-associated. Depth was defined as the fraction of total T cells that were SARS-CoV-2-associated. Each spike-specific TCR was assigned to its reactive spike region and to a CD4 or CD8 class using the MIRA data. Log10-transformed breadth and depth values were compared by one-way ANOVA with Sidak's multiple comparisons tests. This is the immuneACCESS table as TCRdb keeps it, with only in-frame sequences that have V and J called. A part of the clones is gone; compared with another copy, unresolved V genes explain less than half, and the rest is unexplained. V and J calls and clone size come straight from that table; D and trimming were deduced from the DNA. The sample data list around 130,000 clones, and 94% of these were observed just once. The ten top clones hold roughly 6.6% of the sample.

The receptor was derived from an adult in good health. The input for sequencing was peripheral blood, taken on day 0 of AZD1222 vaccination.

The nucleotide sequence reads as follows: TGTGCCAGCAGCCAAGATAGGCTAGCGGGAGTTGAGCAGTTCTTC. It translates to CASSQDRLAGVEQFF. The receptor chain draws on TRBV3-1 (or the pseudogene TRBV3-2) and TRBJ2-1, and 10 junction bases match TRBD2. The CDR3 covers 15 residues, taking in both the cysteine and the phenylalanine. Of all the DNA, just the CDR3 is kept, 45 bases in frame from base 1. From V the trimming removes 0 bases and from J it removes 9 bases, while the gene matches leave 5 bases of the junction unaccounted for. CDR1 LGHDT and CDR2 YNNKEL are derived from the germline V gene (reference sequence).